These 23 T cell receptor beta chains came from one sample sequenced in a study of shared clonotypes between healthy human individuals. Here immunoSEQ multiplex PCR was the method, and the copy in TCRdb shows in-frame clones only, minus some. Among approximately 500,000 clones listed, over 70% were seen once. Sequencing was performed on PBMCs. The source of these receptors is a woman aged 40 to 50 in good health. Some clones in this sample may be carry-over from other donors' samples.

CDR3 sequence: CASSLPGYEKLFF. Here the CDR3 DNA reads TGTGCCAGCAGTTTGCCGGGGTATGAAAAACTGTTTTTT. V gene TRBV28 combines with J gene TRBJ1-4; no clear D. The CDR3 spans 13 residues. The germline CDR1 and CDR2 sequences are MDHEN and SYDVKM. The germline V and J ends were trimmed by 3 bases and 6 bases, with 8 bases remaining between them.

The chain carries TRBV7-9 and TRBJ2-1; tentatively, D is TRBD2 (5 bases). The V gene lost 1 base and the J gene lost 15 bases, with 16 bases spanning the gap. The CDR3 is 13 amino acids. Germline values: CDR1 SEHNR, CDR2 FQNEAQ (reference sequence). The CDR3 here is CASSLEVTRWLFF. In DNA, the CDR3 is TGTGCCAGCAGCTTAGAGGTAACTAGGTGGCTGTTCTTC.

The chain combines TRBV5-4 with TRBJ1-1; D unclear. The V end was cut by 0 bases, the J end by 3 bases, with 6 bases between. From germline, CDR1 is SGHNT and CDR2 YYREEE (reference sequence). This CDR3 spans 13 amino acids. The CDR3 protein is CASSLDAYTEAFF. The CDR3 DNA sequence: TGTGCCAGCAGCTTGGATGCTTACACTGAAGCTTTCTTT. The full variable domain, with the rest looked up from reference TRBV5-4 and TRBJ1-1, is ETGVTQSPTHLIKTRGQQVTLRCSSQSGHNTVSWYQQALGQGPQFIFQYYREEENGRGNFPPRFSGLQFPNYSSELNVNALELDDSALYLCASSLDAYTEAFFGQGTRLTVV.

Only one count was recorded for this clone. The rearrangement joins TRBV5-6 to TRBJ2-1, with 12 bases fitting TRBD2. After removal of 4 bases from V and 15 bases from J, the junction contained 5 bases not matched to a gene. From germline, CDR1 is SGHDT and CDR2 YYEEEE. The CDR3 covers 12 residues. CDR3 nucleotide sequence: TGTGCCAGCAGCATTGGACTAGCGGGACTGTTCTTC. This sequence encodes CASSIGLAGLFF.

The V call is TRBV7-2, the J call TRBJ1-5; D may be TRBD1 (6 bases). CDR3 length: 15 amino acids. The V end lost 2 bases, the J end lost 3 bases, and 11 bases lay between the germline ends. CDR1 SGHTA and CDR2 FQGNSA come from the germline V gene. The CDR3 DNA reads TGTGCCAGCAGCTTATTCGGACAGCTCAATCAGCCCCAGCATTTT. Translated: CASSLFGQLNQPQHF.

To note about this clone: It differs at one base from a far larger clone, so likely a read error. This chain uses TRBV30 with TRBJ2-2; 7 positions agree with TRBD1. Germline CDR1 and CDR2: GTSNPN and SVGIG (reference sequence). The CDR3 contains 14 residues. CDR3 coding DNA: TGTGCCTGTAGTGCTCAGGGGGTGACCGGGGAGCTGTTTTTT. It codes for CACSAQGVTGELFF.

The chain recombines TRBV27 with TRBJ1-2; TRBD1 aligns across 7 bases. V lost 4 bases to trimming and J lost 9 bases; unmatched junction nucleotides: 8. CDR3 length: 13 residues. Germline V gives CDR1 MNHEY, CDR2 SMNVEV (reference sequence). As DNA, the CDR3 is TGTGCCAGCAGTTCCTCGAGAGGGGGCAGCTACACCTTC. It yields the protein CASSSSRGGSYTF.

The chain recombines TRBV11-2 with TRBJ2-1; 10 nucleotides match TRBD2. Germline V lookup: CDR1 SGHAT, CDR2 FQNNGV. V shed 5 bases and J 0 bases; nucleotides not matched to a gene: 4. The CDR3 sequence is 16 residues long. The CDR3 spells CASSRRLAGSYNEQFF. For the CDR3, the DNA is TGTGCCAGCAGCCGCAGACTAGCGGGCTCCTACAATGAGCAGTTCTTC.

Points on this clone: In the same sample, other DNA sequences code for this CDR3. The genes are TRBV20-1 and TRBJ1-2; no firm D call. CDR1 and CDR2 from the germline V gene are DFQATT and SNEGSKA (reference sequence). The CDR3 runs 10 residues. V was clipped by 6 bases and J by 2 bases, with 4 bases between them. CDR3 protein: CSAGNYGYTF. The CDR3 coding sequence is TGCAGTGCGGGAAACTATGGCTACACCTTC.

In the case of this clone: A read error is the likely source, as a far larger clone sits one nucleotide away. This chain links TRBV11-2 with TRBJ1-1; 7 bases fit TRBD1. Germline trimming cut 5 bases from V and 6 bases from J; bases unmatched to any gene: 12. CDR3 length: 15 amino acids. In germline, CDR1 is SGHAT, CDR2 FQNNGV. CDR3 residues: CASSGGGGLYAEAFF. DNA of the CDR3: TGTGCCAGCAGCGGAGGGGGCGGGTTGTACGCTGAAGCTTTCTTT.

CDR3 residues: CASSRDRGRIEQFF. CDR3 DNA sequence: TGTGCCAGCAGCCGGGACAGGGGGCGTATTGAGCAGTTCTTC. The chain joins TRBV7-2 to TRBJ2-1; 12 bases line up with TRBD1. The CDR3 covers 14 residues. The germline V gene encodes CDR1 SGHTA and CDR2 FQGNSA. With 5 bases clipped from V and 9 bases from J, the junction kept 5 bases outside the gene matches.

This rearrangement joins TRBV11-2 to TRBJ1-2, with D possibly matching TRBD1 (5 bases). Trimming cost V 5 bases and J 1 base, with 11 bases left between them. Germline CDR1 and CDR2: SGHAT and FQNNGV. The CDR3 spans 14 residues. The CDR3 nucleotides are TGTGCCAGCAGCCGAGACAGAAATAACTATGGCTACACCTTC. Translating gives CASSRDRNNYGYTF.

This chain joins TRBV11-2 and TRBJ1-5; no firm D call. This CDR3 has 14 residues. Trimming took 3 bases from V and 0 from J, leaving 6 bases between them. Germline CDR1 and CDR2: SGHAT and FQNNGV. As DNA, the CDR3 is TGTGCCAGCAGCTTGGGGATTAGCAATCAGCCCCAGCATTTT. Protein: CASSLGISNQPQHF.

Points on this clone: With only one base between it and a far larger clone, this is likely a read error. Within the sample, other DNA sequences also encode this same CDR3. The chain carries TRBV9 and TRBJ1-2, with a weak D call TRBD1 (5 bases). The germline CDR1 and CDR2 sequences are SGDLS and YYNGEE. The CDR3 has 12 amino acids. This CDR3 is CASSGEGWGYTF. The CDR3 coding sequence is TGTGCCAGCAGCGGAGAAGGGTGGGGCTACACATTC.

A remark on this clone: A single base is all that separates this from a far larger clone, so a read error is likely. V and J are TRBV2 and TRBJ1-4, with D perhaps matching TRBD1 (5 bases). V was trimmed by 2 bases and J by 7 bases, leaving 11 bases between them. CDR1 is SNHLY, CDR2 FYNNEI, per germline. There are 14 residues in the CDR3. CDR3 amino acids: CASSEYQGREKLFF. The DNA of the CDR3 is TGTGCCAGCAGTGAATACCAGGGCCGTGAAAAACTGTTTTTT.

V and J are TRBV5-1 and TRBJ2-3; D perhaps matches TRBD1 (5 bases). The germline CDR1 and CDR2 sequences are SGHRS and YFSETQ. V gave up 0 bases and J gave up 4 bases, with 9 bases separating them. This CDR3 has 14 residues. The DNA of the CDR3 is TGCGCCAGCAGCTTGGGAGAACAGGCAGATACGCAGTATTTT. This sequence encodes CASSLGEQADTQYF.

The chain couples TRBV7-2 to TRBJ2-7; 8 bases line up with TRBD2. This CDR3 has 13 residues. V was pared by 1 base and J by 7 bases, with 3 bases of the junction left unmatched. Germline V gene sequence: CDR1 SGHTA, CDR2 FQGNSA. DNA of the CDR3: TGTGCCAGCAGCTTAGGACTAGCGAGAGAGCAGTACTTC. It encodes CASSLGLAREQYF.

Remarks on this clone: A much larger clone differs from this one at a single base, so this may be a read error. The chain couples TRBV5-1 to TRBJ2-3; 10 nucleotides match TRBD2. Per germline, CDR1 SGHRS and CDR2 YFSETQ. This CDR3 region has 16 residues. The CDR3 is CAGSLGLAGGTDTQYF. The CDR3 DNA reads as TGCGCCGGCAGCTTGGGGCTAGCGGGAGGCACAGATACGCAGTATTTT.

The sample holds a few counts of this clone. A far larger clone is only one base removed, so a read error is likely. The rearrangement uses TRBV30 and TRBJ2-5; 9 bases line up with TRBD2. The DNA end is more similar to TRBJ2-7, so the J call may be wrong. The CDR3 contains 14 residues. Germline loops: CDR1 GTSNPN, CDR2 SVGIG (reference sequence). The CDR3 sequence is CAWGPWREGREQYF. DNA for the CDR3: TGTGCCTGGGGGCCCTGGCGGGAGGGCCGCGAGCAGTACTTC.

This clone was picked up many times. The chain carries TRBV9 and TRBJ2-7; 8 positions agree with TRBD2. This CDR3 is 14 amino acids long. V was clipped by 3 bases and J by 2 bases; unmatched bases: 4. Looked up from germline, CDR1 is SGDLS and CDR2 is YYNGEE. CDR3 protein: CASSAAGVPYEQYF. CDR3 DNA sequence: TGTGCCAGCAGCGCAGCGGGAGTCCCCTACGAGCAGTACTTC.

With regard to this clone: The same CDR3 also results from other DNA sequences found in this sample. The chain recombines TRBV28 with TRBJ2-7, with TRBD1 identical over 9 bases. The ends lost 4 bases at V and 5 bases at J; junction bases unmatched: 9. The germline gives CDR1 MDHEN, CDR2 SYDVKM. The CDR3 covers 15 residues. CDR3 DNA sequence: TGTGCCAGCAGTTCACCCGGGACAGGGCGCAACGAGCAGTACTTC. Protein: CASSSPGTGRNEQYF.

J is TRBJ1-5 and V is TRBV15; tentatively, D is TRBD1 (6 bases). The ends were cut back, 3 bases at V and 4 bases at J, with 16 bases in the middle. Germline V gene sequence: CDR1 LNHNV, CDR2 YYDKDF (reference sequence). The CDR3 contains 16 residues. CDR3: CATSRVLGARNQPQHF. The DNA for the CDR3 is TGTGCCACCAGCAGGGTTTTGGGGGCTAGGAATCAGCCCCAGCATTTT.

The chain joins TRBV7-8 to TRBJ2-7; no clear D gene. Looked up from germline, CDR1 is SGHVS and CDR2 is FQNEAQ. The CDR3 extends over 14 amino acids. The V and J ends lost 0 bases and 0 bases respectively, with 6 bases between them. The CDR3 protein is CASSLATDSYEQYF. CDR3 nucleotides: TGTGCCAGCAGCTTAGCCACAGACTCCTACGAGCAGTACTTC.